These 17 T cell receptor beta chains were all obtained from the same sample, sequenced in a study of T cell responses to AZD1222 COVID-19 vaccine. The table came from immunoSEQ multiplex PCR; TCRdb's copy has only in-frame clones and leaves some out. The table records about 120,000 clones, 75% to 95% of them present only once. Sample: peripheral blood, taken 28 days after the second dose of the MenACWY control vaccine. The receptors were gathered from an adult who received the MenACWY meningococcal vaccine as a control.

The rearrangement uses TRBV24-1 and TRBJ2-3, with unresolved D. The CDR3 is 12 residues long. The germline V gene encodes CDR1 KGHDR and CDR2 SFDVKD. V was cut by 7 bases and J by 3 bases, with 7 bases left in between. CDR3 sequence: CATRGNTDTQYF. The CDR3 DNA sequence: TGTGCCACCAGAGGGAATACAGATACGCAGTATTTT.

The rearrangement links TRBV28 to TRBJ1-5; 12 bases are shared with TRBD1. The CDR3 is 17 residues long. J gave up 6 bases and V 7 bases, and 13 bases lay outside the gene matches. The germline CDR1 and CDR2 sequences are MDHEN and SYDVKM. The CDR3 spells CASNVGTGGIIGQPQHF. The CDR3 nucleotides are TGTGCCAGCAATGTTGGGACAGGGGGCATCATCGGTCAGCCCCAGCATTTT.

The chain couples TRBV7-9 to TRBJ1-2; 8 bases match TRBD1. V shed 8 bases and J 2 bases; nucleotides not matched to a gene: 7. This CDR3 spans 14 amino acids. Germline V gives CDR1 SEHNR, CDR2 FQNEAQ (reference sequence). Here the CDR3 DNA reads TGTGCCAGCGGCAGGGGGACAGGCAACTATGGCTACACCTTC. It yields the protein CASGRGTGNYGYTF.

This clone was seen a few times. The chain is built from TRBV11-2 and TRBJ2-2; no definite D call. V gave up 3 bases and J gave up 4 bases, with 6 bases separating them. The CDR3 length is 13 residues. Germline CDR1 SGHAT, CDR2 FQNNGV. In DNA form, the CDR3 reads TGTGCCAGCAGCTTTGTGGGCACCGGGGAGCTGTTTTTT. Protein sequence: CASSFVGTGELFF.

The chain joins TRBV7-6 to TRBJ2-3; no clear D gene. Trimming removed 5 bases at V and 0 bases at J, with 12 bases between. This CDR3 has 15 amino acids. Per the germline V gene, CDR1 is SGHVS and CDR2 is FNYEAQ. The CDR3 region is CASSPTLGSTDTQYF. As DNA, the CDR3 is TGTGCCAGCAGCCCAACCCTCGGAAGCACAGATACGCAGTATTTT. Based on the CDR3 plus reference TRBV7-6 and TRBJ2-3, the full variable domain is GAGVSQSPRYKVTKRGQDVALRCDPISGHVSLYWYRQALGQGPEFLTYFNYEAQQDKSGLPNDRFSAERPEGSISTLTIQRTEQRDSAMYRCASSPTLGSTDTQYFGPGTRLTVL.

Only one count was recorded for this clone. V usage is TRBV19 and J usage is TRBJ2-1; the match to TRBD2 covers 10 bases. The CDR3 runs 14 residues. Unmatched junction bases numbered 3, after V lost 4 bases and J lost 6 bases. Germline-derived CDR1 and CDR2 are LNHDA and SQIVND (reference sequence). The chain's CDR3 is CASSTSGSGNEQFF. CDR3 DNA: TGTGCCAGTAGTACTAGCGGGAGTGGCAATGAGCAGTTCTTC. Supplemented by reference TRBV19 and TRBJ2-1, the full variable domain reads DGGITQSPKYLFRKEGQNVTLSCEQNLNHDAMYWYRQDPGQGLRLIYYSQIVNDFQKGDIAEGYSVSREKKESFPLTVTSAQKNPTAFYLCASSTSGSGNEQFFGPGTRLTVL.

This chain uses TRBV14 with TRBJ1-1; no firm D call. The ends were cut back, 1 base at V and 7 bases at J, with 10 bases in the middle. This CDR3 spans 13 amino acids. Germline values: CDR1 SGHDN, CDR2 FVKESK. The CDR3 DNA sequence: TGTGCCAGCAGCCAAGCAGTGGCCGATGAAGCTTTCTTT. This translates into CASSQAVADEAFF.

V is TRBV30 and J is TRBJ1-5, with D tentatively TRBD1 (5 bases). The V end was cut by 3 bases, the J end by 4 bases, with 10 bases between. Germline CDR1 and CDR2: GTSNPN and SVGIG (reference sequence). This CDR3 has 13 residues. This CDR3 reads CAWSGAGNQPQHF. For the CDR3, the DNA is TGTGCCTGGAGCGGGGCAGGGAATCAGCCCCAGCATTTT.

The rearrangement links TRBV6-1 to TRBJ1-6; no firm D call. Trimming pared 2 bases from V and 8 bases from J, leaving 13 bases between. The CDR3 spans 15 residues. Germline V gene sequence: CDR1 MNHNS, CDR2 SASEGT. The CDR3 spells CASSEYSISDSPLHF. The CDR3 nucleotides are TGTGCCAGCAGTGAATACAGCATATCGGATTCACCCCTCCACTTT.

This clone was seen once. The CDR3 here is CASRGTGLGYTF. The CDR3 nucleotides read TGTGCCAGTAGGGGGACAGGGCTTGGCTACACCTTC. This chain links TRBV19 with TRBJ1-2; 9 bases align to TRBD1. CDR1 and CDR2 from the germline V gene are LNHDA and SQIVND (reference sequence). With 6 bases clipped from V and 7 bases from J, the junction kept 3 bases outside the gene matches. CDR3 length equals 12 residues.

The chain links TRBV6-5 to TRBJ1-6; D perhaps matches TRBD1 (6 bases). Germline CDR1 reads MNHEY; CDR2 reads SVGAGI. The germline V and J ends were trimmed by 5 bases and 7 bases, with 12 bases remaining between them. The CDR3 runs 14 residues. The CDR3 DNA sequence: TGTGCCAGCAGTAAACAGGGTCAGAATTCACCCCTCCACTTT. Translating gives CASSKQGQNSPLHF.

The chain combines TRBV12-3 or TRBV12-4 with TRBJ2-5; no reliable D call. The V gene lost 3 bases and the J gene lost 0 bases, with 5 bases spanning the gap. CDR3 length: 13 residues. CDR3 nucleotides: TGTGCCAGCAGTTTTCTGTACCAAGAGACCCAGTACTTC. Amino acid sequence: CASSFLYQETQYF.

The V call is TRBV7-2, the J call TRBJ1-6; 7 bases match TRBD1. The junction had 4 bases not matched to a gene; V was cut back by 3 bases and J by 8 bases. The germline CDR1 and CDR2 sequences are SGHTA and FQGNSA. The CDR3 extends over 14 amino acids. The DNA for the CDR3 is TGTGCCAGCAGCTTTCCAGGGGGTGATTCACCCCTCCACTTT. This codes for CASSFPGGDSPLHF.

CDR3 sequence reads: CASSQQSGAGELFF. The CDR3 nucleotides read TGCGCCAGCAGCCAACAATCGGGGGCCGGGGAGCTGTTTTTT. The V and J genes are TRBV4-3 and TRBJ2-2; D is perhaps TRBD2 (6 bases). Between the trimmed V and J ends, which lost 2 bases and 6 bases, there was a span of 10 bases. CDR1 and CDR2 from the germline V gene are LGHNA and YSLEER. The CDR3 totals 14 residues.

The J gene is TRBJ2-7, the V gene TRBV5-1; D is unclear. The CDR3 extends over 16 amino acids. Trimming stripped 0 bases from V and 0 bases from J, with 13 bases between. Germline V CDR1 and CDR2: SGHRS, YFSETQ. The CDR3 protein is CASSLVFHSPSYEQYV. The CDR3 coding sequence is TGCGCCAGCAGCTTGGTATTCCACAGCCCCTCCTACGAGCAGTACGTC.

This clone was counted once. This chain connects TRBV14 to TRBJ2-3; 7 nucleotides agree with TRBD2. V lost 4 bases and J lost 0; bases outside the gene matches: 16. Germline CDR1 reads SGHDN; CDR2 reads FVKESK. CDR3 size: 19 residues. The CDR3 loop is CASSPGLAVATYSTDTQYF. The CDR3 region has the DNA TGTGCCAGCAGCCCTGGTCTAGCGGTGGCGACCTATAGCACAGATACGCAGTATTTT.

This clone was detected once. This sequence joins TRBV11-3 and TRBJ2-5, with 7 bases aligning to TRBD2. With V trimmed by 5 bases and J by 2 bases, 8 bases remained unmatched. The CDR3 sequence is 15 residues long. Germline V gene sequence: CDR1 SGHNT, CDR2 YENEEA. The CDR3 DNA reads TGTGCCAGCAGCGAGTGGGGGGGAGCTCAAGAGACCCAGTACTTC. Amino acids: CASSEWGGAQETQYF.